The 19 T cell receptor beta chains reported below all come from one sample, sequenced in a study of T-cell memory formation after mild COVID-19. Each CDR3 protein gets one entry after TCRdb re-called the 5' RACE reads with MiXCR. The sample lists 450,000 or so distinct CDR3 sequences; around a quarter were seen once. The specimen was PBMCs or a T cell subset sorted from them (not recorded which). These receptors were obtained from an adult woman who had mild COVID-19 (a few samples of this study predate the infection). Cell type and time point are not known.

This clonotype turned up a few times. The chain couples TRBV7-2 to TRBJ2-7, with D possibly matching TRBD1 (6 bases). Trimming removed 2 bases at V and 4 bases at J, with 12 bases between. The CDR3 runs to 14 residues. The germline CDR1 and CDR2 sequences are SGHTA and FQGNSA. In nucleotides, the CDR3 is TGTGCCAGCAGCTTATCACGGGACAAGTACGAGCAGTACTTC. Its translation: CASSLSRDKYEQYF.

This clonotype was seen at least ten times. This chain links TRBV5-1 with TRBJ2-5; 7 bases match TRBD2. Germline V gives CDR1 SGHRS, CDR2 YFSETQ. The CDR3 has 14 amino acids. V lost 1 base and J lost 2; bases outside the gene matches: 2. The CDR3 coding sequence is TGCGCCAGCAGCTTGTTTAGCGGGCAAGAGACCCAGTACTTC. As protein: CASSLFSGQETQYF.

This clonotype was found many times. The chain combines TRBV4-1 with TRBJ2-1; 14 positions match TRBD2. The CDR3 runs to 17 residues. Germline-derived CDR1 and CDR2 are MGHRA and YSYEKL. J gave up 3 bases and V 4 bases, and 5 bases lay outside the gene matches. The chain's CDR3 is CASSRGLAGVDYNEQFF. The CDR3 DNA follows: TGCGCCAGCAGCCGGGGACTAGCGGGGGTTGACTACAATGAGCAGTTCTTC.

This clonotype was counted ten times or more. The chain has TRBV5-1 and TRBJ2-1; TRBD1 might be the D (5 bases). Germline values: CDR1 SGHRS, CDR2 YFSETQ. Trimming pared 6 bases from V and 4 bases from J, leaving 14 bases between. The CDR3 spans 14 residues. CDR3 DNA: TGCGCCAGCATGGCTTGGGGCGCTTACAATGAGCAGTTCTTC. This sequence encodes CASMAWGAYNEQFF. The whole variable domain, remainder taken from reference TRBV5-1 and TRBJ2-1, is KAGVTQTPRYLIKTRGQQVTLSCSPISGHRSVSWYQQTPGQGLQFLFEYFSETQRNKGNFPGRFSGRQFSNSRSEMNVSTLELGDSALYLCASMAWGAYNEQFFGPGTRLTVL.

The chain recombines TRBV5-1 with TRBJ2-3; 8 nucleotides match TRBD1. V lost 2 bases to trimming and J lost 2 bases; unmatched junction nucleotides: 7. The germline V gene encodes CDR1 SGHRS and CDR2 YFSETQ. The CDR3 extends over 16 amino acids. CDR3 amino acids: CASSLSPDRDTDTQYF. The CDR3 nucleotides read TGCGCCAGCAGCTTATCGCCGGACAGGGACACAGATACGCAGTATTTT.

Only a few counts were recorded for this clonotype. The chain is built from TRBV3-1 and TRBJ1-1, with D tentatively TRBD1 (5 bases). The CDR3 runs to 14 residues. The germline V gene has CDR1 LGHDT and CDR2 YNNKEL (reference sequence). The V gene lost 5 bases and the J gene lost 1 base, with 11 bases spanning the gap. Here the CDR3 reads CASSYTQGNTEAFF. The CDR3 coding sequence is TGTGCCAGCAGCTACACCCAGGGGAACACTGAAGCTTTCTTT.

This clonotype was seen at least ten times. V gene TRBV4-3 combines with J gene TRBJ2-5, with 8 bases that match TRBD2. The V gene end was trimmed by 4 bases and the J gene end by 5 bases; junction bases not matched to a gene: 15. Per germline, CDR1 LGHNA and CDR2 YSLEER. The CDR3 totals 17 residues. CDR3 nucleotides: TGCGCCAGCAGCCCCCAAGACGGGAGGGGGATTGGGGAGACCCAGTACTTC. Its translation: CASSPQDGRGIGETQYF.

The chain recombines TRBV29-1 with TRBJ2-3; 15 nucleotides match TRBD2. The CDR3 has 18 residues. V shed 8 bases, J shed 0 bases, and the junction held 12 bases outside the gene matches. In germline, CDR1 is SQVTM, CDR2 ANQGSEA. The CDR3 DNA reads TGCAGCTTCCTCGGGACTAGCGGGGGGTCCTATAGCACAGATACGCAGTATTTT. Its protein product is CSFLGTSGGSYSTDTQYF.

V and J are TRBV7-2 and TRBJ2-1, with 7 bases that match TRBD2. V dropped 3 bases and J dropped 6; count of bases not matched to a gene: 20. Germline loops: CDR1 SGHTA, CDR2 FQGNSA. The CDR3 sequence is 19 residues long. CDR3 DNA: TGTGCCAGCAGCTTTGAACCCTGGAAGGCGCGGGGGAGAGGCAATGAGCAGTTCTTC. It yields the protein CASSFEPWKARGRGNEQFF.

This clonotype occurred many times. This rearrangement joins TRBV7-3 to TRBJ1-1; no clear D gene. The CDR3 extends over 13 amino acids. In germline, CDR1 is SGHTA, CDR2 FQGTGA. The V and J ends lost 3 bases and 2 bases respectively, with 7 bases between them. The CDR3 is CASSLSENTEAFF. DNA of the CDR3: TGTGCCAGCAGCTTGTCCGAAAACACTGAAGCTTTCTTT.

J is TRBJ1-4 and V is TRBV3-1; TRBD1 matches at 8 bases. The CDR3 totals 16 residues. V lost 0 bases to trimming and J lost 7 bases; unmatched junction nucleotides: 7. The germline gives CDR1 LGHDT, CDR2 YNNKEL (reference sequence). The CDR3 DNA follows: TGTGCCAGCAGCCAAGATCGCGACAGGGGCACTGAAAAACTGTTTTTT. This gives the protein CASSQDRDRGTEKLFF. Supplemented by reference TRBV3-1 and TRBJ1-4, the full variable domain reads DTAVSQTPKYLVTQMGNDKSIKCEQNLGHDTMYWYKQDSKKFLKIMFSYNNKELIINETVPNRFSPKSPDKAHLNLHINSLELGDSAVYFCASSQDRDRGTEKLFFGSGTQLSVL.

The table lists this clonotype with a few counts. In DNA form, the CDR3 reads TGTGCCAGCAGCTTAGTAGGGGACAAGCAGTTCTTC. Translation gives CASSLVGDKQFF. V and J are TRBV11-2 and TRBJ2-1, with D tentatively TRBD1 (6 bases). This CDR3 comprises 12 residues. V dropped 1 base and J dropped 11 bases, with 9 bases sitting between them. CDR1 and CDR2 (germline): SGHAT, FQNNGV.

V usage is TRBV5-1 and J usage is TRBJ1-2; 10 positions agree with TRBD1. Germline V gives CDR1 SGHRS, CDR2 YFSETQ. This CDR3 is built from 15 residues. V shed 2 bases and J 7 bases; nucleotides not matched to a gene: 8. CDR3 amino acids: CASSFNGQGDGGYTF. The CDR3 nucleotides read TGCGCCAGCAGCTTCAATGGACAGGGGGATGGTGGCTACACCTTC.

The V call is TRBV29-1, the J call TRBJ1-5, with a weak D call TRBD1 (6 bases). Per germline, CDR1 SQVTM and CDR2 ANQGSEA. The CDR3 has 13 amino acids. The germline V and J ends were trimmed by 7 bases and 3 bases, with 13 bases remaining between them. In DNA, the CDR3 is TGCAGCGCTAGGGACACGATCAATCAGCCCCAGCATTTT. This codes for CSARDTINQPQHF.

The chain has TRBV7-6 and TRBJ1-2; 7 positions match TRBD1. Trimming took 5 bases from V and 12 from J; bases not matched to a gene: 12. CDR1 and CDR2 (germline): SGHVS, FNYEAQ. The CDR3 loop spans 13 amino acids. CDR3 nucleotide sequence: TGTGCCAGCAGCGACGAGACAGGGTTTATAAACACCTTC. The encoded protein is CASSDETGFINTF.

This clonotype was seen only a few times. The chain carries TRBV24-1 and TRBJ2-1; the D gene is possibly TRBD1 (6 bases). Germline V gives CDR1 KGHDR, CDR2 SFDVKD. The CDR3 extends over 18 amino acids. Trimming shortened V by 2 bases and J by 3 bases, and 19 bases separated the two germline ends. The chain's CDR3 is CATSDSPRQALVYNEQFF. DNA for the CDR3: TGTGCCACCAGTGATTCACCCAGACAGGCCCTAGTCTACAATGAGCAGTTCTTC.

The rearrangement uses TRBV6-2 or TRBV6-3 and TRBJ2-7, with D possibly being TRBD2 (5 bases). The germline V gene encodes CDR1 MNHEY and CDR2 SVGEGT. The CDR3 length is 14 residues. V dropped 7 bases and J dropped 3 bases, with 16 bases sitting between them. The CDR3 coding sequence is TGTGCCAGCACTGAAGCGGCCAGGTTCTACGAGCAGTACTTC. Protein: CASTEAARFYEQYF.

A few counts support this clonotype. The rearrangement joins TRBV7-2 to TRBJ2-2; D is unresolved. V lost 2 bases and J lost 7, with 5 bases in between. The CDR3 runs to 12 residues. The V gene's germline CDR1 is SGHTA and CDR2 FQGNSA. The CDR3 loop is CASSLIVGELFF. The DNA for the CDR3 is TGTGCCAGCAGCTTAATTGTCGGGGAGCTGTTTTTT.

This clonotype was counted only a few times. The chain couples TRBV11-2 to TRBJ2-3; possibly TRBD2 for D (5 bases). With 4 bases removed from V and 1 base from J, the gap between germline ends came to 9 bases. The germline V gene has CDR1 SGHAT and CDR2 FQNNGV. CDR3 length: 14 residues. The CDR3 loop is CASSWPGGTDTQYF. DNA of the CDR3: TGTGCCAGCAGCTGGCCCGGGGGCACAGATACGCAGTATTTT.